This T cell receptor beta chain is from a study of T cell changes during pregnancy in multiple sclerosis. CDR3 size: 15 residues. With 3 bases clipped from V and 5 bases from J, the junction kept 3 bases outside the gene matches. Germline CDR1 is SEHNR and CDR2 is FQNEAQ (reference sequence). Profiling relied on immunoSEQ multiplex PCR, and the TCRdb table lists in-frame clones only, not all of them. The repertoire holds some 73,000 clones, with around 94% as singletons. This rearrangement joins TRBV7-9 to TRBJ1-6, with 8 nucleotides matching TRBD1. The clonotype was recovered from a female donor in good health, enrolled as a control in a pregnancy study. Sequenced material: peripheral blood, taken in the third trimester of pregnancy. The CDR3 here is CASSLDRVDNSPLHF. The DNA for the CDR3 is TGTGCCAGCAGCTTGGACAGGGTGGATAATTCACCCCTCCACTTT.